Sequencing of this T cell receptor beta chain was carried out in a study of blood T cell repertoires in COVID-19. Across the study: The analysed material was cDNA or gDNA that came from T cells, B-cell-depleted T cells, or PBMCs.

Clones were sequenced by immunoSEQ multiplex PCR, and TCRdb holds only the in-frame ones, with some missing. The sample holds about 100,000 clones; 75% to 90% are singletons and the top ten take 8.5% to 14%. This CDR3 comprises 17 residues. The genes are TRBV21-1 and TRBJ2-7; the D call of TRBD1 is as the table states it, not checked on the DNA. TRBV21-1 is given as a pseudogene. The sample consisted of peripheral blood. The origin of this receptor is a man of 80 years or more with acute or convalescent COVID-19. CDR3 sequence: CASSPRRTFRRSYEQYF. CDR3 DNA sequence: TGTGCCAGCAGCCCCCGCCGCACTTTCAGGCGATCCTACGAGCAGTACTTC.